Listed here is a single T cell receptor (beta chain). Its antigen remains unknown. The CDR3 has 14 amino acids. V lost 3 bases to trimming and J lost 8 bases, with 14 bases between them. Germline lookup yields CDR1 SGHTA and CDR2 FQGNSA. The whole isolated RNA underwent reverse transcription, so sequencing captured expressed TCRB transcripts. The average read count of naive, central memory and regulatory T cell samples was some 3.9 million. The table came from immunoSEQ multiplex PCR; TCRdb's copy has only in-frame clones and leaves some out. The sample consists of more than 120,000 clones, 10% of them appearing once. The sample originates from a study of beta chain features in type 1 diabetes. Findings and limits, study-wide: Any HLA type influence on TCRB rearrangement was left unresolved here.

The source is a man between 18 and 35 years old in good health. V is TRBV7-2 and J is TRBJ2-1; maybe TRBD2 (5 bases). Sequencing input: naive CD4+ T cells from blood. CDR3 coding DNA: TGTGCCAGCAGCTTCCTTGGCGGGCGCGATGAGCAGTTCTTC. This translates into CASSFLGGRDEQFF.